The source of this TCR beta chain is a study of blood T cell repertoires in COVID-19. Study as a whole: From the United States, Italy and Spain came samples of acute and convalescent COVID-19. T cells, B-cell-depleted T cells, or PBMCs supplied cDNA or gDNA.

The CDR3 is 16 residues long. V lost 1 base, J lost 5 bases, and 9 bases stayed unmatched. Looked up from germline, CDR1 is LNHDA and CDR2 is SQIVND (reference sequence). Enrolment of Seattle patients took place during active infection, and they were followed longitudinally. In the original workflow: Amplified reference gene primers provided the basis for estimating nucleated cell counts. TCRdb's copy holds only in-frame clones and misses some; the assay was immunoSEQ multiplex PCR. V, J and clone size reflect that table, while D and trimming were determined from the DNA. In the table there are 55,000 to 75,000 clones, 84% of which are singletons.

This clonotype originated in a man aged 55-75 years with COVID-19, enrolled during active disease. V gene TRBV19 combines with J gene TRBJ1-1, with 8 bases that match TRBD1. The sample taken for sequencing was peripheral blood. The CDR3 reads CASSIAGQAIGTEAFF. In nucleotides, the CDR3 is TGTGCCAGTAGTATAGCGGGACAGGCTATAGGTACTGAAGCTTTCTTT.